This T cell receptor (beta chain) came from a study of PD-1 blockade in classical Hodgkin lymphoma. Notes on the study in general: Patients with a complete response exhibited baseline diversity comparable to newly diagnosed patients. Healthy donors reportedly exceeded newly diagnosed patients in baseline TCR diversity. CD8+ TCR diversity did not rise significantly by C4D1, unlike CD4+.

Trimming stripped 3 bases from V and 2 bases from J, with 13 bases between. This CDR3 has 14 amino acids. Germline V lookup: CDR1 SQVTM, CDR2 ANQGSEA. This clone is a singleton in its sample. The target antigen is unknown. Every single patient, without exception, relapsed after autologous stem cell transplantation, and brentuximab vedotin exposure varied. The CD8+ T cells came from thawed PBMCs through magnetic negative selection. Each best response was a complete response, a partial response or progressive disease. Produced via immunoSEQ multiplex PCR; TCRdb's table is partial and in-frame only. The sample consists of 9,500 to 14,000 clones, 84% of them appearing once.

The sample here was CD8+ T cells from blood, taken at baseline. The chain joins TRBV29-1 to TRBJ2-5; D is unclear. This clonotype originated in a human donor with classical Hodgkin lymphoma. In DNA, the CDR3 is TGCAGCGTTGAGAAGCCTCTAGGGCAAGAGACCCAGTACTTC. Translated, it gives CSVEKPLGQETQYF.